The 21 T cell receptor beta chains in this list originate from one sample, sequenced in a study of Graves' ophthalmopathy and Graves' hyperthyroidism. Amplifying from RNA transcripts, the study obtained TCR beta CDR3 regions. The workflow started with a first-round RT-PCR run with HTBI primers and then moved on to a second-round multiplex PCR. A single record per CDR3 protein comes from TCRdb applying MiXCR to the multiplex PCR reads. The repertoire holds roughly 1.1 million distinct CDR3 sequences, with roughly two fifths as singletons. Sequencing input: peripheral blood or thyroid tissue (not recorded which). These TCRs come from an adult man with Graves' hyperthyroidism.

On this clonotype itself: This likely comes from a read error, as the CDR3 has no conserved phenylalanine or tryptophan at its end. The chain links TRBV5-6 to TRBJ2-7; TRBD2 might be the D (7 bases). Trimming removed 4 bases at V and 5 bases at J, with 25 bases between. Germline CDR1 is SGHDT and CDR2 is YYEEEE. The CDR3 loop spans 17 amino acids. CDR3 in DNA: TGTGCCAGCAGCGTCTGGGGAGGGACATTCGATCGCAACGAGCAGTACCTC. This encodes CASSVWGGTFDRNEQYL.

This clonotype has ten or more counts. The chain recombines TRBV20-1 with TRBJ2-7; 7 bases match TRBD1. Germline lookup yields CDR1 DFQATT and CDR2 SNEGSKA (reference sequence). CDR3 size: 13 residues. Trimming took 3 bases from V and 4 from J; bases not matched to a gene: 6. The CDR3 DNA is TGCAGTGCTAGGACAGGGTGGAGGTACGAGCAGTACTTC. Its translation: CSARTGWRYEQYF.

This clonotype was recorded at least ten times. The chain couples TRBV19 to TRBJ1-1; D gene unclear. With 2 bases removed from V and 0 bases from J, the gap between germline ends came to 4 bases. Germline CDR1 and CDR2: LNHDA and SQIVND (reference sequence). The length of the CDR3 is 13 residues. CDR3 sequence: CASSIKMNTEAFF. As DNA, the CDR3 is TGTGCCAGTAGTATAAAAATGAACACTGAAGCTTTCTTT.

Many counts were recorded for this clonotype. This sequence joins TRBV5-6 and TRBJ1-6, with D unclear. The CDR3 sequence is 14 residues long. Germline CDR1 is SGHDT and CDR2 is YYEEEE. The V end lost 4 bases, the J end lost 9 bases, and 14 bases lay between the germline ends. CDR3 sequence: CASSTGSAGSPLHF. In nucleotides, the CDR3 is TGTGCCAGCAGCACCGGGTCCGCGGGTTCACCCCTCCACTTT.

Comments on this clonotype: The CDR3 does not close with the conserved phenylalanine or tryptophan, likely indicating a read error. The limits of the CDR3 on the DNA are not certain, so only TCRdb's listed CDR3 is given. The V gene is TRBV5-6, the J gene TRBJ1-2; TRBD1, as called in the table, went unchecked against the DNA. The CDR3 totals 8 residues, both ends included. Germline loops: CDR1 SGHDT, CDR2 YYEEEE. CDR3 sequence reads: CASSLAAG.

This clonotype came up once. The chain carries TRBV9 and TRBJ1-1; D uncertain. With 4 bases removed from V and 4 bases from J, the gap between germline ends came to 23 bases. The CDR3 length is 17 residues. In germline, CDR1 is SGDLS, CDR2 YYNGEE. The CDR3 DNA follows: TGTGCCAGCAGCTCACCTCAGCGGTTTCGTGATGGCACTGAAGCTTTCTTT. Protein product: CASSSPQRFRDGTEAFF.

This clonotype was observed at least ten times. The rearrangement links TRBV11-2 to TRBJ2-7; perhaps D is TRBD1 or TRBD2 (5 bases each). Deletions cut 6 bases from V and 2 bases from J, with 17 bases between. Germline CDR1 reads SGHAT; CDR2 reads FQNNGV. The CDR3 is 15 residues long. The chain's CDR3 is CASSVVRTGPYEQYF. In nucleotides, the CDR3 is TGTGCCAGCAGTGTCGTTCGGACGGGGCCCTACGAGCAGTACTTC.

On this clonotype: A much larger clone lies a single base off, so this may be a read error. The rearrangement links TRBV2 to TRBJ2-2; the D is unclear. Trimming cost V 2 bases and J 0 bases, with 7 bases left between them. Germline CDR1 SNHLY, CDR2 FYNNEI. This CDR3 spans 15 amino acids. Written as DNA, the CDR3 is TGTGCCAGCAGTGAACTGGAACCGAACACCGGGGAGCTGTTTTTT. Translated, it gives CASSELEPNTGELFF. The complete variable domain, with remaining parts taken from reference TRBV2 and TRBJ2-2, reads EPEVTQTPSHQVTQMGQEVILRCVPISNHLYFYWYRQILGQKVEFLVSFYNNEISEKSEIFDDQFSVERPDGSNFTLKIRSTKLEDSAMYFCASSELEPNTGELFFGEGSRLTVL.

This CDR3 is CASSLASRETQYF. CDR3 DNA: TGTGCCAGCAGCTTAGCTAGTCGGGAGACCCAGTACTTC. The genes are TRBV7-2 and TRBJ2-5; D call uncertain. The CDR3 covers 13 residues. V dropped 0 bases and J dropped 5 bases, with 7 bases sitting between them. Germline loops: CDR1 SGHTA, CDR2 FQGNSA. Based on the CDR3 plus reference TRBV7-2 and TRBJ2-5, the full variable domain is GAGVSQSPSNKVTEKGKDVELRCDPISGHTALYWYRQSLGQGLEFLIYFQGNSAPDKSGLPSDRFSAERTGGSVSTLTIQRTQQEDSAVYLCASSLASRETQYFGPGTRLLVL.

As concerns this clonotype: This clone may be a read error of a much larger clone one base away. Here the CDR3 DNA reads TGTGCCAGTGTCCCCGGACCAGCGAACACCGGGGAGCTGTTTTTT. Its protein product is CASVPGPANTGELFF. This chain connects TRBV7-7 to TRBJ2-2; D is unclear. CDR3 length equals 15 residues. CDR1 is SSHAT, CDR2 FNYEAQ, per germline (reference sequence). V was pared by 9 bases and J by 0 bases, with 14 bases between.

The CDR3 here is CASSQDLGLGVPTVYEQYF. The DNA for the CDR3 is TGTGCCAGCAGCCAAGATTTAGGGCTTGGGGTCCCGACCGTATACGAGCAGTACTTC. This sequence joins TRBV9 and TRBJ2-7; D gene unclear. The length of the CDR3 is 19 residues. Trimming took off 4 bases at V and 4 bases at J, with 30 bases between the two ends. Germline V gene lookup returns CDR1 SGDLS and CDR2 YYNGEE.

This clonotype came up a few times. Likely a read error: the CDR3 ends without its conserved phenylalanine or tryptophan. The chain recombines TRBV28 with TRBJ2-5; no definite D call. V was shortened by 2 bases and J by 5 bases, with 9 bases between the two germline ends. The CDR3 runs to 13 residues. CDR1 is MDHEN, CDR2 SYDVKM, per germline. The CDR3 loop is CASSLRAPETQYL. CDR3 DNA sequence: TGTGCCAGCAGTTTACGGGCCCCGGAGACCCAGTACCTC.

The chain is built from TRBV14 and TRBJ1-6; perhaps TRBD1 as D (5 bases). The CDR3 loop spans 15 amino acids. V was trimmed by 2 bases and J by 7 bases, leaving 12 bases between them. Germline V gene sequence: CDR1 SGHDN, CDR2 FVKESK. The CDR3: CASSQIRDANSPLHF. In nucleotides, the CDR3 is TGTGCCAGCAGCCAAATCCGGGACGCAAATTCACCCCTCCACTTT.

This chain uses TRBV2 with TRBJ2-2; D is uncertain. The CDR3 totals 15 residues. V lost 8 bases to trimming and J lost 0 bases, with 13 bases between them. Germline CDR1 reads SNHLY; CDR2 reads FYNNEI. The CDR3 bases are TGTGCCAGCTTTCAGGAGCCGTCGAACACCGGGGAGCTGTTTTTT. It is translated as CASFQEPSNTGELFF.

The V and J genes are TRBV5-6 and TRBJ2-7; no reliable D call. V was trimmed by 2 bases and J by 2 bases, leaving 11 bases between them. This CDR3 is 14 amino acids long. The V gene's germline CDR1 is SGHDT and CDR2 YYEEEE. The CDR3 nucleotides read TGTGCCAGCAGCTTTACCAGGTTAGCCTACGAGCAGTACTTC. It translates to CASSFTRLAYEQYF.

This clonotype was seen only once. The rearrangement uses TRBV10-3 and TRBJ1-2, with 8 nucleotides matching TRBD1. The length of the CDR3 is 11 residues. CDR1 is ENHRY and CDR2 is SYGVKD in the germline V gene. With 5 bases clipped from V and 9 bases from J, the junction kept 2 bases outside the gene matches. The CDR3 region has the DNA TGTGCCATCAGTCCAGGGGGCAGCTACACCTTC. Translated: CAISPGGSYTF.

This rearrangement joins TRBV7-9 to TRBJ2-2, with 11 bases aligning to TRBD1. The V and J ends lost 8 bases and 5 bases, in that order; junction bases with no gene match: 10. The CDR3 length is 16 residues. Germline-derived CDR1 and CDR2 are SEHNR and FQNEAQ (reference sequence). For the CDR3, the DNA is TGTGCCAGCGGTGGACAGGGGGCGCTGAGGACCGGGGAGCTGTTTTTT. Translating it yields CASGGQGALRTGELFF.

This clonotype was detected ten times or more. The chain uses TRBV29-1 and TRBJ1-1; 10 bases align to TRBD1. V shed 7 bases, J shed 4 bases, and the junction held 9 bases outside the gene matches. This CDR3 region has 14 residues. CDR1 SQVTM and CDR2 ANQGSEA come from the germline V gene. The CDR3 loop reads CSGIRDRGTTEAFF. DNA for the CDR3: TGCAGCGGAATCCGGGACAGGGGTACCACTGAAGCTTTCTTT.

This clonotype was detected ten times or more. V gene TRBV20-1 combines with J gene TRBJ2-7, with D maybe TRBD2 (5 bases). Germline CDR1 and CDR2: DFQATT and SNEGSKA (reference sequence). CDR3 length: 15 residues. CDR3 sequence: CSLITPLDSTYEQYF. The CDR3 DNA reads TGCAGCCTAATAACCCCACTGGACTCCACCTACGAGCAGTACTTC.

Concerning this clonotype: A read error may explain this, as a much larger clone is one base away. The chain joins TRBV5-1 to TRBJ1-1; D remains unclear. V gave up 3 bases and J gave up 6 bases, with 15 bases separating them. Germline V CDR1 and CDR2: SGHRS, YFSETQ. The CDR3 runs 14 residues. CDR3 residues: CASSSKGNSAEAFF. In nucleotides, the CDR3 is TGCGCCAGCAGCTCAAAAGGGAATAGTGCTGAAGCTTTCTTT.

V and J are TRBV9 and TRBJ2-5; TRBD2 is a possible D gene (6 bases). V was trimmed by 4 bases and J by 2 bases, leaving 15 bases between them. Germline-derived CDR1 and CDR2 are SGDLS and YYNGEE. This CDR3 has 15 amino acids. This CDR3 reads CASSPTGAVQETQYF. In nucleotides, the CDR3 is TGTGCCAGCAGCCCGACGGGAGCAGTTCAAGAGACCCAGTACTTC.